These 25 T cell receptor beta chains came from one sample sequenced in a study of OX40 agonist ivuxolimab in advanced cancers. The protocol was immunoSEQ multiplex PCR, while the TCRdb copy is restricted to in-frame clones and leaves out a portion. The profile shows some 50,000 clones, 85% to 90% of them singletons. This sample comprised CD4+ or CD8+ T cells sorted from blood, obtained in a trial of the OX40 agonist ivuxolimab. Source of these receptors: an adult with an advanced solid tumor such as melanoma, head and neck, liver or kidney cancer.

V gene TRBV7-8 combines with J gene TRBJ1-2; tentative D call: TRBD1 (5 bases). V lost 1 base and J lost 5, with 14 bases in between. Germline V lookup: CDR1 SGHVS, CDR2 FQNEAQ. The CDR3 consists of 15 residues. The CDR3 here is CASSLEGQGGYGYTF. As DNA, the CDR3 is TGTGCCAGCAGCTTAGAGGGGCAGGGAGGGTATGGCTACACCTTC. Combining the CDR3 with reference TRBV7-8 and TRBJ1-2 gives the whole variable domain GAGVSQSPRYKVAKRGQDVALRCDPISGHVSLFWYQQALGQGPEFLTYFQNEAQLDKSGLPSDRFFAERPEGSVSTLKIQRTQQEDSAVYLCASSLEGQGGYGYTFGSGTRLTVV.

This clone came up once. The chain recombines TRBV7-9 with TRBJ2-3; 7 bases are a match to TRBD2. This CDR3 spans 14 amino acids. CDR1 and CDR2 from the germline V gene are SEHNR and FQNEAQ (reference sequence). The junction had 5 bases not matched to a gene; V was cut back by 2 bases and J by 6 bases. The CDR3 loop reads CASSLRGSSDTQYF. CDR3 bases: TGTGCCAGCAGCTTACGCGGGAGTAGTGATACGCAGTATTTT.

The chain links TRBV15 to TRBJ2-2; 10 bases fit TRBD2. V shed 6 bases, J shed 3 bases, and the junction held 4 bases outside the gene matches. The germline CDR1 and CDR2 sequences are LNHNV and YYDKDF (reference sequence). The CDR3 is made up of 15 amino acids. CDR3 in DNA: TGTGCCACCAGTGGACTAGCGGACGACACCGGGGAGCTGTTTTTT. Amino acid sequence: CATSGLADDTGELFF.

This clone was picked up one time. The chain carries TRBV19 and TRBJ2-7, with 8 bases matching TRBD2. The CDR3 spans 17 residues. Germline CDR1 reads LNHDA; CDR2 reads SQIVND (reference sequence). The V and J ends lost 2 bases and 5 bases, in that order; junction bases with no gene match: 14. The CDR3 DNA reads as TGTGCCAGTAGTATACCCCCAGGGCGAGCGGGAGTGGACGAGCAGTACTTC. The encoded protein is CASSIPPGRAGVDEQYF.

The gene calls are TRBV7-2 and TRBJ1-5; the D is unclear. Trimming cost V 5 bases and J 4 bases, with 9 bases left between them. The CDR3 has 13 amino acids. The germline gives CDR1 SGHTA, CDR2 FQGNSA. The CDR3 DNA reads TGTGCCAGCAGCCCGGACCTTAATCAGCCCCAGCATTTT. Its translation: CASSPDLNQPQHF.

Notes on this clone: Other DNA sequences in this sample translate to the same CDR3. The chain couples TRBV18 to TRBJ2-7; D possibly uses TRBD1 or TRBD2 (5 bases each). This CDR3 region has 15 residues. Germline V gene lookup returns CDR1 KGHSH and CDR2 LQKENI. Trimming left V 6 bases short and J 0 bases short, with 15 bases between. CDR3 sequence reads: CASSLVGDLSYEQYF. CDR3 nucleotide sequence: TGTGCCAGCTCCCTCGTCGGGGACCTCTCCTACGAGCAGTACTTC.

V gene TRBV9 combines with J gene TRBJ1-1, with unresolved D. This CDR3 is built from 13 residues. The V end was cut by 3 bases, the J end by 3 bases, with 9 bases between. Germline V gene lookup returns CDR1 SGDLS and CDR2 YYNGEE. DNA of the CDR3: TGTGCCAGCAGCGGTCCACGGCACACTGAAGCTTTCTTT. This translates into CASSGPRHTEAFF.

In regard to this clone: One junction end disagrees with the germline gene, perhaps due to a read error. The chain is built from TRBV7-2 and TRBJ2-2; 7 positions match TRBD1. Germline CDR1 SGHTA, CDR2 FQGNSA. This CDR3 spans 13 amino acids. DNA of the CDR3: TGTGCCAGCAGATCTACAGGGGAAGGGGGGCTGTTTTTT. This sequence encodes CASRSTGEGGLFF.

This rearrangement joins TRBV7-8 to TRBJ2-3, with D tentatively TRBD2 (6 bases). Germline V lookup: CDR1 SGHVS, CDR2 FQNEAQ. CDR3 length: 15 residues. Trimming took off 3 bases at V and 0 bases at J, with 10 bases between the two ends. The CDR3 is CASSFTGTSTDTQYF. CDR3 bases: TGTGCCAGCAGCTTCACCGGGACTAGCACAGATACGCAGTATTTT.

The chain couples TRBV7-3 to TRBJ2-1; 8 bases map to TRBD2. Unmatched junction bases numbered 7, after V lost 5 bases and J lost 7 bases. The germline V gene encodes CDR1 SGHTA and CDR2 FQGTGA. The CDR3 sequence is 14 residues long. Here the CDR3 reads CASSPGLAFNEQFF. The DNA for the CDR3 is TGTGCCAGCAGCCCAGGACTAGCCTTTAATGAGCAGTTCTTC.

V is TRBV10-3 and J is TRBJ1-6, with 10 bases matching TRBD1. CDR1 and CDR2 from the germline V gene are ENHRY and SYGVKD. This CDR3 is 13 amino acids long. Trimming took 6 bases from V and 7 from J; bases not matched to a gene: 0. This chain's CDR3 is CAIRTGGNSPLHF. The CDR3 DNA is TGTGCCATCAGGACAGGGGGCAATTCACCCCTCCACTTT.

CDR3 region: CASALGGGRNEQFF. As DNA, the CDR3 is TGTGCCTCCGCCTTGGGGGGAGGGCGGAATGAGCAGTTCTTC. V usage is TRBV30 and J usage is TRBJ2-1; 7 nucleotides align to TRBD2. CDR1 and CDR2 (germline): GTSNPN, SVGIG (reference sequence). J lost 7 bases, V lost 7 bases, and 13 bases had no gene match. This CDR3 spans 14 amino acids.

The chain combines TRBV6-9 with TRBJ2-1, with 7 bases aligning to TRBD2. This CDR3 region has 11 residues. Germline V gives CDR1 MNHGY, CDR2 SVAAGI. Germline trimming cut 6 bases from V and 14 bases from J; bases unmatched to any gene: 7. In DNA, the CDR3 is TGTGCCAGCAGCCAAAGCGGGAAGGAGTTCTTC. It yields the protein CASSQSGKEFF.

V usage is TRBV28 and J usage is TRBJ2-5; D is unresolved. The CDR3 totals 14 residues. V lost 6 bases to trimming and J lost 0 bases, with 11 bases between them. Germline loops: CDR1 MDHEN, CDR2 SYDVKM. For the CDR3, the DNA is TGTGCCAGCAGCCGGTCACCGTACCAAGAGACCCAGTACTTC. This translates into CASSRSPYQETQYF.

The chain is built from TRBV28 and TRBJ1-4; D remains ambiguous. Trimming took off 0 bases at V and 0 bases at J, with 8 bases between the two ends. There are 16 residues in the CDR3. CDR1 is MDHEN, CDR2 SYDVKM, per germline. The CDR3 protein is CASSLWGSATNEKLFF. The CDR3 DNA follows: TGTGCCAGCAGTTTATGGGGCAGCGCAACTAATGAAAAACTGTTTTTT.

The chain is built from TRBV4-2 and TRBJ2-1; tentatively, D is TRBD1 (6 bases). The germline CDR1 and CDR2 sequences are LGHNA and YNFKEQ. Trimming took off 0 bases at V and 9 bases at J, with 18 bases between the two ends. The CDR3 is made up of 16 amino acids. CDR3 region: CASSQDGTITLSEQFF. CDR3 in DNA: TGTGCCAGCAGCCAAGACGGGACAATTACATTATCTGAGCAGTTCTTC.

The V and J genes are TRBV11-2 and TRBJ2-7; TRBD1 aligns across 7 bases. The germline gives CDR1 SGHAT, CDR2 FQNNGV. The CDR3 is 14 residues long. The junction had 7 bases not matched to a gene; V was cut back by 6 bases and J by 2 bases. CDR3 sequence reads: CASRKRQGPYEQYF. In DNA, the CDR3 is TGTGCCAGCAGAAAGAGACAGGGCCCCTACGAGCAGTACTTC.

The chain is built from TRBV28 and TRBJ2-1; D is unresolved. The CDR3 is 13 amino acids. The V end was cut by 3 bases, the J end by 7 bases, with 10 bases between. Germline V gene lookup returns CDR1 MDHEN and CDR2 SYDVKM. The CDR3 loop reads CASSFPGSNEQFF. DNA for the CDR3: TGTGCCAGCAGTTTTCCTGGGTCTAATGAGCAGTTCTTC.

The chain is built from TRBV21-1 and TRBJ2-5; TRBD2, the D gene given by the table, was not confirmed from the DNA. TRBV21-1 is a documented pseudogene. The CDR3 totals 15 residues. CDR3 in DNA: TGTGCCAGCAGCAAAGAACTAGCGGGAGTGGAGACCCAGTACTTC. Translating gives CASSKELAGVETQYF.

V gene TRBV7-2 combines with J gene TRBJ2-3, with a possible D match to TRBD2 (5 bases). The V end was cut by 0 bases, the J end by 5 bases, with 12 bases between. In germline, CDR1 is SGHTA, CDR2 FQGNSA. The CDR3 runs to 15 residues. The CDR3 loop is CASSLAGAVVDTQYF. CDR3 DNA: TGTGCCAGCAGCTTAGCGGGAGCGGTCGTAGATACGCAGTATTTT.

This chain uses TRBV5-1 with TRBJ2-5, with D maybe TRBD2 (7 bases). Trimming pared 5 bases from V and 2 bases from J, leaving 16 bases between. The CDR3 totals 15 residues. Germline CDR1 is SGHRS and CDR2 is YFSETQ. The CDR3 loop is CASSRGARGQETQYF. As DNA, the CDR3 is TGCGCCAGCAGTCGGGGGGCCAGGGGTCAAGAGACCCAGTACTTC.

As DNA, the CDR3 is TGTGCCAGCAGCTTAGTGGGGGATGGCAATCAGCCCCAGCATTTT. Translating gives CASSLVGDGNQPQHF. V is TRBV7-2 and J is TRBJ1-5; D may be TRBD1 (5 bases). This CDR3 has 15 amino acids. Trimming shortened V by 1 base and J by 2 bases, and 9 bases separated the two germline ends. CDR1 SGHTA and CDR2 FQGNSA come from the germline V gene.

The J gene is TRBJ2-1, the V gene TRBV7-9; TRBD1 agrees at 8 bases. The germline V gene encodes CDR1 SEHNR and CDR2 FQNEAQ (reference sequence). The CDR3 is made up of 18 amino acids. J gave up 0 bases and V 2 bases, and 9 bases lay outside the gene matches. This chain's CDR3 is CASSLIGSTGASYNEQFF. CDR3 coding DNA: TGTGCCAGCAGCTTAATTGGATCGACAGGGGCCTCCTACAATGAGCAGTTCTTC.

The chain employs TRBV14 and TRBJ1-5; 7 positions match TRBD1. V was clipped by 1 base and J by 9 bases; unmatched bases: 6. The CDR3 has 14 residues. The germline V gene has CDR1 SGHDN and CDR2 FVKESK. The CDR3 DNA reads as TGTGCCAGCAGCCAAGGCAGGGACAGTGGGCCCCAGCATTTT. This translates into CASSQGRDSGPQHF.

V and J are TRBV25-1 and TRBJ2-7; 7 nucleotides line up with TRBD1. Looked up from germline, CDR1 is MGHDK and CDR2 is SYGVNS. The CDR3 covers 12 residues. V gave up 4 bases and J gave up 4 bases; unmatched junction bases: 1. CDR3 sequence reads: CASSVTGYEQYF. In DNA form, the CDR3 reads TGTGCCAGCAGTGTGACAGGGTACGAGCAGTACTTC.